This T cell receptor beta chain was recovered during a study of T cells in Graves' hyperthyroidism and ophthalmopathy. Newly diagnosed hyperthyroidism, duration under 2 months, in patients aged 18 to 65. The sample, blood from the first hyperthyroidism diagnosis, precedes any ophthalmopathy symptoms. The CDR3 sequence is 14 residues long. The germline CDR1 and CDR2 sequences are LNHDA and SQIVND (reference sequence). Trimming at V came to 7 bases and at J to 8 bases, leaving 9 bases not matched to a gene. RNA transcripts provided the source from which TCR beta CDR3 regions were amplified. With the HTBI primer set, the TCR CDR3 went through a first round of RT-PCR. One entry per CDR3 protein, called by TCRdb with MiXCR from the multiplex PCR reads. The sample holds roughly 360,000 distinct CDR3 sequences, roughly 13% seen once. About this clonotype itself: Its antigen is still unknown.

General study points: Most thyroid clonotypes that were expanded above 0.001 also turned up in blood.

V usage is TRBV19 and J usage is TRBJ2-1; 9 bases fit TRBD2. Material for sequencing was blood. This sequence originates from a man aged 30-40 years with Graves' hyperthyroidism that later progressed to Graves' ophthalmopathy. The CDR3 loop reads CASTRAVAGDEQFF. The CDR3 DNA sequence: TGTGCCAGTACAAGGGCGGTAGCGGGGGATGAGCAGTTCTTC.